The 27 T cell receptor beta chains presented below share a single source sample, sequenced in a study of cytomegalovirus exposure and HLA in healthy donors. The PCR made use of 60 Vbeta and 13 Jbeta primers. TCRdb's table, derived via immunoSEQ multiplex PCR, lists solely in-frame clones and lacks some. In total, the table holds roughly 43,000 clones. Sequencing was done on a sample of PBMCs. The receptors here all came from a woman in her forties in good health and CMV-seronegative.

V and J are TRBV28 and TRBJ2-7; 10 positions agree with TRBD1. The junction had 9 bases not matched to a gene; V was cut back by 5 bases and J by 2 bases. The V gene's germline CDR1 is MDHEN and CDR2 SYDVKM. This CDR3 region has 16 residues. In DNA, the CDR3 is TGTGCCAGCAGTGGCTATTCCGGGACAGGGGCCTACGAGCAGTACTTC. Protein product: CASSGYSGTGAYEQYF.

The chain combines TRBV9 with TRBJ2-1, with 7 bases aligning to TRBD2. The CDR3 spans 16 residues. Germline V gives CDR1 SGDLS, CDR2 YYNGEE. Trimming at V came to 4 bases and at J to 10 bases, leaving 17 bases not matched to a gene. The CDR3 DNA reads as TGTGCCAGCAGCCTCACGAGGACGGGAGGTTTTCCAGAGCAGTTCTTC. Translating gives CASSLTRTGGFPEQFF.

The chain joins TRBV9 to TRBJ1-3, with D possibly TRBD1 on 5 matching bases. The CDR3 sequence is 18 residues long. CDR1 and CDR2 from the germline V gene are SGDLS and YYNGEE. The germline V and J ends were trimmed by 3 bases and 0 bases, with 19 bases remaining between them. Here the CDR3 reads CASSGALGLTSSGNTIYF. In DNA, the CDR3 is TGTGCCAGCAGCGGTGCTTTGGGACTGACGAGCTCTGGAAACACCATATATTTT.

The chain carries TRBV2 and TRBJ2-5, with D perhaps TRBD2 (5 bases). Germline lookup yields CDR1 SNHLY and CDR2 FYNNEI. Trimming stripped 11 bases from V and 5 bases from J, with 15 bases between. The CDR3 contains 12 residues. CDR3 region: CACGRTGETQYF. CDR3 nucleotides: TGTGCCTGCGGGCGAACGGGGGAGACCCAGTACTTC.

V gene TRBV7-9 combines with J gene TRBJ2-5, with 10 bases fitting TRBD2. Germline V gives CDR1 SEHNR, CDR2 FQNEAQ (reference sequence). J gave up 2 bases and V 5 bases, and 8 bases lay outside the gene matches. The CDR3 consists of 16 residues. DNA for the CDR3: TGTGCCAGCAGCCCCAGGACTAGCGGTGCTCAAGAGACCCAGTACTTC. It translates to CASSPRTSGAQETQYF.

The chain recombines TRBV9 with TRBJ2-1; perhaps TRBD2 as D (6 bases). Germline CDR1 and CDR2: SGDLS and YYNGEE. This CDR3 spans 15 amino acids. V was cut by 2 bases and J by 5 bases, with 14 bases left in between. The CDR3 DNA is TGTGCCAGCAGCGTGGGGACTTTGCCCCACAATGAGCAGTTCTTC. Translating it yields CASSVGTLPHNEQFF.

The CDR3 region has the DNA TGCGCCAGCAGACAACACGGGGACTACGAGCAGTACTTC. The encoded protein is CASRQHGDYEQYF. The genes are TRBV23-1 and TRBJ2-7; D perhaps matches TRBD2 (5 bases). TRBV23-1 is noted as an ORF with a role that remains uncertain. The CDR3 is 13 amino acids. V dropped 6 bases and J dropped 3 bases, with 12 bases sitting between them.

The chain carries TRBV7-8 and TRBJ2-7, with TRBD2 matching over 9 bases. The CDR3 has 14 residues. Germline-derived CDR1 and CDR2 are SGHVS and FQNEAQ. Losses at the gene ends were 1 base for V and 4 bases for J; bases not matched to a gene: 2. The CDR3 nucleotides read TGTGCCAGCAGCTTAGGACTAGCGGTTTACGAGCAGTACTTC. Amino acids: CASSLGLAVYEQYF.

Judged by frequency, this clone is medium-sized. V gene TRBV10-3 combines with J gene TRBJ1-1, with D tentatively TRBD1 (5 bases). Per the germline V gene, CDR1 is ENHRY and CDR2 is SYGVKD. The V gene lost 0 bases and the J gene lost 0 bases, with 11 bases spanning the gap. This CDR3 is 16 amino acids long. This CDR3 reads CAISESADRVNTEAFF. CDR3 nucleotides: TGTGCCATCAGTGAGTCCGCAGACAGAGTGAACACTGAAGCTTTCTTT.

CDR3 sequence: CATSRTADTDTQYF. CDR3 coding DNA: TGTGCCACCAGCCGAACAGCGGACACAGATACGCAGTATTTT. The chain carries TRBV15 and TRBJ2-3; TRBD2 might be the D (5 bases). There are 14 residues in the CDR3. Germline V gene sequence: CDR1 LNHNV, CDR2 YYDKDF (reference sequence). V lost 5 bases and J 2 bases, leaving 11 bases between the germline ends.

The chain couples TRBV28 to TRBJ2-7; 9 bases are shared with TRBD1. The germline CDR1 and CDR2 sequences are MDHEN and SYDVKM. The CDR3 is 14 amino acids. The junction had 10 bases not matched to a gene; V was cut back by 8 bases and J by 5 bases. CDR3 coding DNA: TGTGCCAGCGGGAACAGGGGGCTCCGCCACGAGCAGTACTTC. Its translation is CASGNRGLRHEQYF.

The chain has TRBV5-1 and TRBJ2-5; 9 bases align to TRBD2. The V segment lost 1 base and the J segment 2 bases; nucleotides outside the gene matches: 0. CDR1 and CDR2 from the germline V gene are SGHRS and YFSETQ. The length of the CDR3 is 14 residues. CDR3 nucleotides: TGCGCCAGCAGCTTGACTAGCGGGCAAGAGACCCAGTACTTC. It is translated as CASSLTSGQETQYF.

V gene TRBV4-2 combines with J gene TRBJ2-5; 11 positions agree with TRBD2. Trimming removed 4 bases from V and 1 base from J; junction bases left unmatched: 2. The CDR3 consists of 15 residues. Germline CDR1 is LGHNA and CDR2 is YNFKEQ. CDR3 residues: CASSPGLAGQETQYF. The CDR3 DNA sequence: TGTGCCAGCAGCCCCGGACTAGCGGGCCAAGAGACCCAGTACTTC.

The chain carries TRBV6-5 and TRBJ2-7; D unclear. Trimming removed 2 bases at V and 3 bases at J, with 11 bases between. Germline V gene data show CDR1 as MNHEY and CDR2 as SVGAGI. The CDR3 contains 14 residues. The chain's CDR3 is CASSYEVSSYEQYF. The CDR3 region has the DNA TGTGCCAGCAGTTACGAAGTCTCTAGCTACGAGCAGTACTTC.

J is TRBJ2-7 and V is TRBV19, with 8 bases fitting TRBD2. The ends lost 5 bases at V and 3 bases at J; junction bases unmatched: 3. The CDR3 covers 13 residues. Germline V gene lookup returns CDR1 LNHDA and CDR2 SQIVND (reference sequence). The chain's CDR3 is CASSPSGGYEQYF. The DNA for the CDR3 is TGTGCCAGTAGTCCGAGCGGGGGCTACGAGCAGTACTTC.

The chain employs TRBV7-9 and TRBJ1-2, with no clear D. CDR1 is SEHNR, CDR2 FQNEAQ, per germline (reference sequence). CDR3 length: 13 amino acids. The ends were cut back, 0 bases at V and 5 bases at J, with 7 bases in the middle. The CDR3 reads CASSLAAGYGYTF. In DNA form, the CDR3 reads TGTGCCAGCAGCTTAGCGGCGGGATATGGCTACACCTTC.

The J gene is TRBJ1-1, the V gene TRBV5-4; 9 nucleotides align to TRBD1. The length of the CDR3 is 15 residues. Unmatched junction bases numbered 8, after V lost 4 bases and J lost 4 bases. Germline V lookup: CDR1 SGHNT, CDR2 YYREEE (reference sequence). Written as DNA, the CDR3 is TGTGCCAGCAGCCAGATACAGGGGGCTGGCACTGAAGCTTTCTTT. This sequence encodes CASSQIQGAGTEAFF.

The CDR3 DNA reads TGTGCTACAGGGGGGAGGGCCCGGTACGAGCAGTACTTC. Encoded protein: CATGGRARYEQYF. The J gene is TRBJ2-7, the V gene TRBV28; a possible D gene is TRBD1 (8 bases). Germline V CDR1 and CDR2: MDHEN, SYDVKM. The CDR3 has 13 residues.

The gene calls are TRBV28 and TRBJ2-5; 10 bases align to TRBD2. The ends lost 6 bases at V and 5 bases at J; junction bases unmatched: 15. This CDR3 contains 17 residues. Germline V gives CDR1 MDHEN, CDR2 SYDVKM. The chain's CDR3 is CASSLSYLAGEGETQYF. CDR3 DNA sequence: TGTGCCAGCAGCCTATCATATCTAGCGGGAGAAGGGGAGACCCAGTACTTC.

The V call is TRBV30, the J call TRBJ2-7, with 13 bases identical to TRBD2. Germline lookup yields CDR1 GTSNPN and CDR2 SVGIG (reference sequence). CDR3 size: 18 residues. Trimming removed 5 bases from V and 5 bases from J; junction bases left unmatched: 18. The CDR3 region has the DNA TGTGCCTGGGGTCGGACAGCCTTCGGACTAGCGGGAGCAAACGAGCAGTACTTC. Translating gives CAWGRTAFGLAGANEQYF.

This chain connects TRBV4-1 to TRBJ2-7; D might be TRBD1 (5 bases). The CDR3 sequence is 13 residues long. The germline V gene encodes CDR1 MGHRA and CDR2 YSYEKL. The ends were cut back, 2 bases at V and 4 bases at J, with 9 bases in the middle. The CDR3 nucleotides are TGCGCCAGCAGCCAAACTCGACAGTACGAGCAGTACTTC. As protein: CASSQTRQYEQYF.

The chain uses TRBV10-3 and TRBJ1-1; 8 bases line up with TRBD1. CDR3 length: 15 amino acids. Germline values: CDR1 ENHRY, CDR2 SYGVKD. The V and J ends lost 10 bases and 1 base, in that order; junction bases with no gene match: 11. CDR3 loop: CATKVAGGENTEAFF. The CDR3 DNA reads as TGTGCCACAAAAGTGGCAGGGGGCGAGAACACTGAAGCTTTCTTT.

The genes are TRBV4-3 and TRBJ2-7; maybe TRBD2 (7 bases). Germline loops: CDR1 LGHNA, CDR2 YSLEER. CDR3 length: 16 amino acids. Trimming left V 0 bases short and J 1 base short, with 13 bases between. In nucleotides, the CDR3 is TGCGCCAGCAGCCAAGAGGGGGGGGGCATTTCCTACGAGCAGTACTTC. Amino acid sequence: CASSQEGGGISYEQYF.

The chain couples TRBV5-1 to TRBJ2-5; 12 bases agree with TRBD2. The CDR3 is made up of 15 amino acids. The germline gives CDR1 SGHRS, CDR2 YFSETQ. V was pared by 4 bases and J by 1 base, with 2 bases of the junction left unmatched. The CDR3 DNA follows: TGCGCCAGCAGCCGGACTAGCGGGGCCCAAGAGACCCAGTACTTC. Its translation: CASSRTSGAQETQYF.

V and J are TRBV6-5 and TRBJ1-1, with D maybe TRBD1 (6 bases). CDR1 and CDR2 from the germline V gene are MNHEY and SVGAGI. Deletions cut 3 bases from V and 2 bases from J, with 10 bases between. There are 14 residues in the CDR3. The CDR3 DNA is TGTGCCAGCAGTTATGTGGACAGAAACACTGAAGCTTTCTTT. Encoded protein: CASSYVDRNTEAFF.

The chain is built from TRBV5-1 and TRBJ2-5; D might be TRBD1 (5 bases). Germline CDR1 SGHRS, CDR2 YFSETQ. Trimming stripped 4 bases from V and 2 bases from J, with 15 bases between. The CDR3 totals 15 residues. The CDR3 reads CASSPQGLGQETQYF. The DNA for the CDR3 is TGCGCCAGCAGCCCTCAGGGTTTGGGACAAGAGACCCAGTACTTC.

The V gene is TRBV28, the J gene TRBJ1-5; TRBD1 matches 9 bases. The ends lost 7 bases at V and 6 bases at J; junction bases unmatched: 10. CDR1 is MDHEN, CDR2 SYDVKM, per germline. This CDR3 has 15 residues. CDR3 DNA sequence: TGTGCCAGCACTTCAACAGGGGGCATCGGTCAGCCCCAGCATTTT. This gives the protein CASTSTGGIGQPQHF.